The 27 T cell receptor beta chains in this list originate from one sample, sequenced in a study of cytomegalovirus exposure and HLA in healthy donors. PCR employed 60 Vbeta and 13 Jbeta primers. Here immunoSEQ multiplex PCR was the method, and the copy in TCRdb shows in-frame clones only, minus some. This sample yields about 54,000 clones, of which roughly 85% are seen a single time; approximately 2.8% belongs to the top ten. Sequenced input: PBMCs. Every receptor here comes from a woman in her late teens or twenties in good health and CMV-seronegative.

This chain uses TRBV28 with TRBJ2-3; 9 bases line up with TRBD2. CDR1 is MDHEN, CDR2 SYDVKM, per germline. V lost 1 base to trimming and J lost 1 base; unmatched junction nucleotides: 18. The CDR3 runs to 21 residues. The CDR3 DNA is TGTGCCAGCAGTTTATTCCGCGGGACTACTTGGCGCGGGGGGGGCACAGATACGCAGTATTTT. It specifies CASSLFRGTTWRGGGTDTQYF.

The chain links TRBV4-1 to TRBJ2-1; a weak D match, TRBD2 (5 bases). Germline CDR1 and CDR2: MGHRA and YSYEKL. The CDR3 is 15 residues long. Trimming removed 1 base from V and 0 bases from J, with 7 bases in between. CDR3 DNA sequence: TGCGCCAGCAGCCAAGCCCGGGACTCCTACAATGAGCAGTTCTTC. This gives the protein CASSQARDSYNEQFF.

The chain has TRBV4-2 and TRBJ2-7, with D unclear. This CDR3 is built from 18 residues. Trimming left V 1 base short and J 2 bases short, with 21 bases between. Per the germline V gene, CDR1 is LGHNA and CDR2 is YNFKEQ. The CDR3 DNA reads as TGTGCCAGCAGCCAAGTGGAGCGCACAACCCAACGACCCTACGAGCAGTACTTC. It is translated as CASSQVERTTQRPYEQYF.

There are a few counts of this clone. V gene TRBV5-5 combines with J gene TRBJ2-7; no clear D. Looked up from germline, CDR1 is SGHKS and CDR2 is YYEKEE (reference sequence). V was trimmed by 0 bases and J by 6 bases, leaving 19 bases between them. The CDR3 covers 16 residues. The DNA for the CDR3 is TGTGCCAGCAGCTTGGTATTAGAGAGCTGGGCTGGCGAGCAGTACTTC. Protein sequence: CASSLVLESWAGEQYF.

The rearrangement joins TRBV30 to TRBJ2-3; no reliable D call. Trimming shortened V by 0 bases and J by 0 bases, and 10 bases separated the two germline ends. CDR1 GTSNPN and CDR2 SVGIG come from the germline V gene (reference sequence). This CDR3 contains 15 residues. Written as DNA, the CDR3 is TGTGCCTGGAGTGTACTACTGTCTAGCACAGATACGCAGTATTTT. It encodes CAWSVLLSSTDTQYF.

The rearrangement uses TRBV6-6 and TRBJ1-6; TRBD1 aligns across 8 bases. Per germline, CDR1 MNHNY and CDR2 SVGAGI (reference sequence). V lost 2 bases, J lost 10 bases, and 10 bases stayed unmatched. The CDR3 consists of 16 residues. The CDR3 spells CASSYGAGGQTSPLHF. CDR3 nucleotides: TGTGCCAGCAGTTACGGTGCAGGGGGCCAGACCTCACCCCTCCACTTT.

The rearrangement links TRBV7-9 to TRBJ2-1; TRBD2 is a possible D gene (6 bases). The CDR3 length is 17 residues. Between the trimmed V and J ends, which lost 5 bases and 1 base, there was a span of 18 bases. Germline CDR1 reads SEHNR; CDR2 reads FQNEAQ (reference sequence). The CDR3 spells CASSPPTLEGSYNEQFF. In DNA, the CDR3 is TGTGCCAGCAGCCCCCCTACCCTGGAGGGATCCTACAATGAGCAGTTCTTC.

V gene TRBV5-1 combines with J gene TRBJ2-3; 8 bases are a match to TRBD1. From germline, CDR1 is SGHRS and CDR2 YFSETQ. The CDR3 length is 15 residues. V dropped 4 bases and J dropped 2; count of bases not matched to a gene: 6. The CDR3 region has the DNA TGCGCCAGCAGCCCGCTTCAGGGGGCCACAGATACGCAGTATTTT. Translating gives CASSPLQGATDTQYF.

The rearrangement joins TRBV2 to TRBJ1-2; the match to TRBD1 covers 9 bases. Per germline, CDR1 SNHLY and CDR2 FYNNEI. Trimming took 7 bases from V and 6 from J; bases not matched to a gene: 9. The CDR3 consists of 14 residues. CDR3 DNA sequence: TGTGCCAGCAAATGGACAGGGGTCTGGGATGGCTACACCTTC. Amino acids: CASKWTGVWDGYTF.

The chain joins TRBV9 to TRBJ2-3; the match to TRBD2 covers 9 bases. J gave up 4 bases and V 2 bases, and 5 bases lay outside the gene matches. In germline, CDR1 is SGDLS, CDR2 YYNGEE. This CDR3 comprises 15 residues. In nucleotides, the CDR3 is TGTGCCAGCAGCGTCTTAGCGGGAGAGGCAGATACGCAGTATTTT. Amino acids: CASSVLAGEADTQYF.

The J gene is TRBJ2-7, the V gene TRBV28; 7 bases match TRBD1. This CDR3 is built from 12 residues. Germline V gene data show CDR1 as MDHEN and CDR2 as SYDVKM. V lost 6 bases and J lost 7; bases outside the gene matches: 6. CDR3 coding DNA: TGTGCCAGCAGGGGGACAGCGGTTGAGCAGTACTTC. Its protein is CASRGTAVEQYF.

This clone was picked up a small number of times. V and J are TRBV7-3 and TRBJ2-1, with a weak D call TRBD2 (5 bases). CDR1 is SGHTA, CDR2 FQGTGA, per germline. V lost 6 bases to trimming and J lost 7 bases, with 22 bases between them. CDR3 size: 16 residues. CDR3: CASSLTPGSRENEQFF. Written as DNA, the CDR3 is TGTGCCAGCAGTTTGACCCCGGGATCCCGCGAGAATGAGCAGTTCTTC.

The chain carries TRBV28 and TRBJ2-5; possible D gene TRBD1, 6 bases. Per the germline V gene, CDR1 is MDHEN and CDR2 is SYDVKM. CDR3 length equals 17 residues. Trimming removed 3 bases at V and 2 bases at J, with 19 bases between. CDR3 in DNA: TGTGCCAGCAGTTTTTGGTTCGAGGACAGAGGACAAGAGACCCAGTACTTC. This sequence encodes CASSFWFEDRGQETQYF.

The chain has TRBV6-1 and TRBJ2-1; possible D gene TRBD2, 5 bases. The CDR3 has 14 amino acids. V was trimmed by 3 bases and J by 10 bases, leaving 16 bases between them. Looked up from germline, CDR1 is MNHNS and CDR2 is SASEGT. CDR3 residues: CASSEWRAAGEQFF. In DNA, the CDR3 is TGTGCCAGCAGTGAGTGGCGGGCAGCCGGCGAGCAGTTCTTC.

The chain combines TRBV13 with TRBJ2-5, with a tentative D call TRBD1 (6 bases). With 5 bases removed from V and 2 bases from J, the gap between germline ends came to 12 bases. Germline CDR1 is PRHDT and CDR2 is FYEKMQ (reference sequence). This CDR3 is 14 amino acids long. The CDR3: CASSTTGRQETQYF. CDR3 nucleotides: TGTGCCAGCAGCACCACAGGGCGTCAAGAGACCCAGTACTTC.

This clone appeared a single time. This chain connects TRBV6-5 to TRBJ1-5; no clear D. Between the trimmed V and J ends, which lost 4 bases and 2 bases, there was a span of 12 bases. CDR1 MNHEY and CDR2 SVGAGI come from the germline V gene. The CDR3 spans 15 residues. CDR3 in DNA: TGTGCCAGCAGTTCAGTCAAGAGCGGCAATCAGCCCCAGCATTTT. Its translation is CASSSVKSGNQPQHF.

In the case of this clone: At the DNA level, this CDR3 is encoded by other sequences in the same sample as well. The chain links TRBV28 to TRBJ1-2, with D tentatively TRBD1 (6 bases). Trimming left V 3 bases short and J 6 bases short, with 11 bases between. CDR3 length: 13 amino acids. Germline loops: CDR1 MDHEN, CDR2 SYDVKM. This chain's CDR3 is CASSFGDIDGYTF. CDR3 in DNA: TGTGCCAGCAGTTTCGGGGACATAGATGGCTACACCTTC.

CDR3 bases: TGTGCCAGCAGCTTATACCCGGGACAGGGGGCGCGGGGCTACACCTTC. It is translated as CASSLYPGQGARGYTF. The gene calls are TRBV7-6 and TRBJ1-2; 12 nucleotides align to TRBD1. Looked up from germline, CDR1 is SGHVS and CDR2 is FNYEAQ. The V segment lost 2 bases and the J segment 8 bases; nucleotides outside the gene matches: 9. The CDR3 consists of 16 residues.

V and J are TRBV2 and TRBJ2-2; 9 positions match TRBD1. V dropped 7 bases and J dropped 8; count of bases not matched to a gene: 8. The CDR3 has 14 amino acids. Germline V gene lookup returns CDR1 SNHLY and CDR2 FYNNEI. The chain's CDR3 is CASTGTGSGGELFF. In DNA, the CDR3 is TGTGCCAGCACCGGGACAGGGTCTGGTGGGGAGCTGTTTTTT.

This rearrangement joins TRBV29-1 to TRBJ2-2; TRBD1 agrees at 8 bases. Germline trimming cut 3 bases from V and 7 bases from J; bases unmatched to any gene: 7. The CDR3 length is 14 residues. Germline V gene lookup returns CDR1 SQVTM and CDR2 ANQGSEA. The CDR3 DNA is TGCAGCGTTGATAGAGGACAGGGCCTCGGGGAGCTGTTTTTT. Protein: CSVDRGQGLGELFF.

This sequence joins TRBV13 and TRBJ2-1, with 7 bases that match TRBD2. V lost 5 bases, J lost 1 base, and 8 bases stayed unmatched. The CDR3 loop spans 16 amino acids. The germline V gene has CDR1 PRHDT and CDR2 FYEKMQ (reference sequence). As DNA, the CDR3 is TGTGCCAGCAGCCGACTAGCTGGGGTATCCTACAATGAGCAGTTCTTC. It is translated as CASSRLAGVSYNEQFF.

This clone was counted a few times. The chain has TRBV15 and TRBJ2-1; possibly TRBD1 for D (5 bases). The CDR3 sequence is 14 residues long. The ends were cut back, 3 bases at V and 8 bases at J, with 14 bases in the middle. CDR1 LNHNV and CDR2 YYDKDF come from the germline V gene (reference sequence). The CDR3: CATSSPWGFHEQFF. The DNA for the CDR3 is TGTGCCACCAGCAGTCCCTGGGGCTTCCATGAGCAGTTCTTC.

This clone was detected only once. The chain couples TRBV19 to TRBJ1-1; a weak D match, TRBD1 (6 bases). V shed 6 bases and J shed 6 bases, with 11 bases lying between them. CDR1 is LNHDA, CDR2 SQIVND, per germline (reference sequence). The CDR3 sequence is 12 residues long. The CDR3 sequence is CASRRGPAEAFF. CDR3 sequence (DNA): TGTGCCAGTAGGCGGGGGCCGGCTGAAGCTTTCTTT.

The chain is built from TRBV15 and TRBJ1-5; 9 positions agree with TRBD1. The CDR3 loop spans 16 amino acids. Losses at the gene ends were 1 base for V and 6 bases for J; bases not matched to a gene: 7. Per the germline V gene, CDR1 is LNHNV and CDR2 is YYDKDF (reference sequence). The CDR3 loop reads CATSRVGQGRSQPQHF. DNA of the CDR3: TGTGCCACCAGCAGAGTAGGACAGGGGAGAAGTCAGCCCCAGCATTTT.

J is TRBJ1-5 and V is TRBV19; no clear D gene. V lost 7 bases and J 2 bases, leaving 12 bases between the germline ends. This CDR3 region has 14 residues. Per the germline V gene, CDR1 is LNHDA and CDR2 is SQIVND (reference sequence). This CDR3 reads CASNRGEGNQPQHF. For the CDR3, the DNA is TGTGCCAGTAACCGCGGGGAGGGCAATCAGCCCCAGCATTTT.

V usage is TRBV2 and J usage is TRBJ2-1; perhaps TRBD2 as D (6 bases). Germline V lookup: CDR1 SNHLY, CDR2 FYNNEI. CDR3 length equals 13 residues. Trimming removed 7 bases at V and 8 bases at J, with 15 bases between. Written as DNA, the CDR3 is TGTGCCAGCACCCAGGAGGGCGGAGATGAGCAGTTCTTC. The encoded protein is CASTQEGGDEQFF.

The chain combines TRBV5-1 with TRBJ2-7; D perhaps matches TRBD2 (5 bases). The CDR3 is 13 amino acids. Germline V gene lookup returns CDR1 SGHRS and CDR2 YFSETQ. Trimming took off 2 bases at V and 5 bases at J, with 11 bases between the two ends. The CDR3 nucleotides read TGCGCCAGCAGCTTACTTGAGAGGGACGAGCAGTACTTC. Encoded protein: CASSLLERDEQYF.